The 20 T cell receptor beta chains below come from one sample, sequenced in a study of human T cells and chemical hapten exposure. As to time point: pre-sensitization, week 0. The treatment was: therapeutic diphenylcyclopropenone sensitization with weekly scalp DPC. Using its own MiXCR run on the RACE reads, TCRdb lists one record per CDR3 protein. The data contain 190,000 or so distinct CDR3 sequences, 25% to 30% of them seen just once; the ten biggest clones take up just under 3%. Specimen: whole blood, collected in connection with sensitization to the hapten diphenylcyclopropenone (DPC). The receptors stem from a woman aged 30 to 39 with alopecia areata. Some clones in this sample may be carry-over from other donors' samples.

The genes are TRBV28 and TRBJ2-7; TRBD2 is a possible D gene (5 bases). The CDR3 has 13 amino acids. Germline-derived CDR1 and CDR2 are MDHEN and SYDVKM. Trimming took off 6 bases at V and 1 base at J, with 10 bases between the two ends. The CDR3 sequence is CASRPPGSYEQYF. CDR3 DNA sequence: TGTGCCAGCAGGCCCCCGGGATCCTACGAGCAGTACTTC.

The chain carries TRBV9 and TRBJ2-2; no clear D. Germline values: CDR1 SGDLS, CDR2 YYNGEE. V lost 0 bases, J lost 0 bases, and 6 bases lay in between. The CDR3 has 15 amino acids. The CDR3 nucleotides read TGTGCCAGCAGCGTAGGACAAGCGAACACCGGGGAGCTGTTTTTT. Protein product: CASSVGQANTGELFF.

This clonotype has more than one count but fewer than ten. The gene calls are TRBV4-2 and TRBJ2-7; D not resolved. Germline lookup yields CDR1 LGHNA and CDR2 YNFKEQ. Trimming shortened V by 0 bases and J by 2 bases, and 14 bases separated the two germline ends. This CDR3 contains 16 residues. CDR3 nucleotide sequence: TGTGCCAGCAGCCAAGATTCGGGTGGCACCCCCTACGAGCAGTACTTC. It encodes CASSQDSGGTPYEQYF.

The rearrangement links TRBV30 to TRBJ2-3; no reliable D call. Between the trimmed V and J ends, which lost 8 bases and 2 bases, there was a span of 8 bases. CDR1 and CDR2 from the germline V gene are GTSNPN and SVGIG (reference sequence). The CDR3 loop spans 11 amino acids. CDR3 amino acids: CALGATDTQYF. The CDR3 nucleotides are TGTGCCCTAGGAGCCACAGATACGCAGTATTTT.

This clonotype was seen a handful of times. V is TRBV2 and J is TRBJ1-5; D is perhaps TRBD1 (6 bases). CDR3 size: 13 residues. Germline V gene data show CDR1 as SNHLY and CDR2 as FYNNEI. V was pared by 3 bases and J by 5 bases, with 8 bases between. In nucleotides, the CDR3 is TGTGCCAGCAGTGAGGGGGCCGATCAGCCCCAGCATTTT. This translates into CASSEGADQPQHF.

The chain joins TRBV3-1 to TRBJ1-5; no reliable D call. CDR3 size: 15 residues. Germline loops: CDR1 LGHDT, CDR2 YNNKEL (reference sequence). The V end lost 1 base, the J end lost 6 bases, and 13 bases lay between the germline ends. The CDR3 region is CASSQGGTHGQPQHF. The CDR3 nucleotides read TGTGCCAGCAGCCAAGGAGGAACCCACGGTCAGCCCCAGCATTTT.

The rearrangement links TRBV6-2 or TRBV6-3 to TRBJ2-1, with 8 bases identical to TRBD1. V was pared by 5 bases and J by 10 bases, with 13 bases of the junction left unmatched. The CDR3 is 15 residues long. Germline-derived CDR1 and CDR2 are MNHEY and SVGEGT. CDR3 nucleotide sequence: TGTGCCAGCAGTAAAACCGGGACAGGAAAAAAAGAGCAGTTCTTC. This translates into CASSKTGTGKKEQFF.

V and J are TRBV29-1 and TRBJ1-1; 7 bases map to TRBD1. Germline V CDR1 and CDR2: SQVTM, ANQGSEA. The V gene end was trimmed by 4 bases and the J gene end by 5 bases; junction bases not matched to a gene: 10. The CDR3 is 14 amino acids. This CDR3 is CSVVELPGGTEAFF. Here the CDR3 DNA reads TGCAGCGTTGTCGAACTCCCAGGGGGAACTGAAGCTTTCTTT.

V gene TRBV28 combines with J gene TRBJ2-5; D is undetermined. CDR1 and CDR2 from the germline V gene are MDHEN and SYDVKM. V gave up 6 bases and J gave up 5 bases, with 16 bases separating them. This CDR3 is built from 14 residues. The CDR3 DNA follows: TGTGCCAGCAGCCGAGCACAGCGTGGGGAGACCCAGTACTTC. Its protein product is CASSRAQRGETQYF.

This clonotype was recorded at least ten times. The chain combines TRBV20-1 with TRBJ1-1; weak D call: TRBD1 (5 bases). The germline V gene encodes CDR1 DFQATT and CDR2 SNEGSKA (reference sequence). The CDR3 is made up of 14 amino acids. The V gene lost 3 bases and the J gene lost 10 bases, with 21 bases spanning the gap. CDR3 region: CSASPRQHIERAFF. The CDR3 region has the DNA TGCAGTGCTAGTCCTCGACAGCACATCGAACGAGCTTTCTTT.

This clonotype has just a few counts. The chain employs TRBV21-1 and TRBJ1-5; the table gives TRBD1 as D, unverified against the DNA. TRBV21-1 is described as a pseudogene. The CDR3 has 14 residues. The DNA for the CDR3 is TGTGCCAGCACCCCACGGGGGTCAGATCAGCCCCAGCATTTT. Its protein is CASTPRGSDQPQHF.

This chain links TRBV7-9 with TRBJ2-7; D gene ambiguous. This CDR3 spans 13 amino acids. Germline V gene lookup returns CDR1 SEHNR and CDR2 FQNEAQ (reference sequence). The ends were cut back, 5 bases at V and 5 bases at J, with 13 bases in the middle. CDR3 coding DNA: TGTGCCAGCAGCCCCCAAAGGTCGGACGAGCAGTACTTC. It encodes CASSPQRSDEQYF.

This sequence joins TRBV20-1 and TRBJ1-6, with D possibly being TRBD1 (5 bases). The CDR3 has 12 amino acids. V gave up 3 bases and J gave up 10 bases, with 10 bases separating them. Germline values: CDR1 DFQATT, CDR2 SNEGSKA (reference sequence). CDR3 coding DNA: TGCAGTGCTAGTTTTAGGGGATCACCCCTCCACTTT. Its protein is CSASFRGSPLHF.

This clonotype came up a few times. V usage is TRBV6-2 or TRBV6-3 and J usage is TRBJ1-5, with D hard to call. This CDR3 spans 14 amino acids. Germline V gene lookup returns CDR1 MNHEY and CDR2 SVGEGT. V dropped 5 bases and J dropped 7 bases, with 15 bases sitting between them. CDR3 DNA sequence: TGTGCCAGCAGTGAAATCCCGTGGGTCCAGCCCCAGCATTTT. It codes for CASSEIPWVQPQHF.

This clonotype was observed many times. The rearrangement links TRBV29-1 to TRBJ2-1; D unclear. V was shortened by 7 bases and J by 4 bases, with 14 bases between the two germline ends. CDR1 is SQVTM and CDR2 is ANQGSEA in the germline V gene. The CDR3 spans 13 residues. Here the CDR3 DNA reads TGCAGCGCCCCTTCGCCTGGTTACAATGAGCAGTTCTTC. This encodes CSAPSPGYNEQFF.

In its sample, this clonotype was seen a few times. The gene calls are TRBV20-1 and TRBJ2-5; D is unclear. With 0 bases removed from V and 2 bases from J, the gap between germline ends came to 19 bases. CDR1 is DFQATT and CDR2 is SNEGSKA in the germline V gene (reference sequence). The CDR3 is made up of 17 amino acids. Written as DNA, the CDR3 is TGCAGTGCTAGAGATCTAAAAACCTGGGGTGGGCAAGAGACCCAGTACTTC. This codes for CSARDLKTWGGQETQYF.

The chain combines TRBV20-1 with TRBJ2-3, with D unresolved. Germline CDR1 and CDR2: DFQATT and SNEGSKA (reference sequence). V was cut by 0 bases and J by 6 bases, with 4 bases left in between. The CDR3 length is 11 residues. For the CDR3, the DNA is TGCAGTGCTAGAGATCGGGATACGCAGTATTTT. Translation: CSARDRDTQYF.

In DNA form, the CDR3 reads TGTGCCAGCAGCTTAGGGAGGTCAGGGGCTGGCTACACCTTC. Its translation: CASSLGRSGAGYTF. The chain joins TRBV7-2 to TRBJ1-2; possibly TRBD1 for D (6 bases). CDR1 SGHTA and CDR2 FQGNSA come from the germline V gene. V gave up 1 base and J gave up 7 bases, with 13 bases separating them. The CDR3 spans 14 residues. The full variable domain, completed using reference TRBV7-2 and TRBJ1-2, is GAGVSQSPSNKVTEKGKDVELRCDPISGHTALYWYRQSLGQGLEFLIYFQGNSAPDKSGLPSDRFSAERTGGSVSTLTIQRTQQEDSAVYLCASSLGRSGAGYTFGSGTRLTVV.

The V and J genes are TRBV4-3 and TRBJ2-7, with 9 bases aligning to TRBD2. CDR3 length equals 15 residues. Germline V gene lookup returns CDR1 LGHNA and CDR2 YSLEER. Trimming removed 4 bases from V and 7 bases from J; junction bases left unmatched: 11. CDR3 loop: CASSPNGLAGIEQYF. The CDR3 nucleotides are TGCGCCAGCAGCCCCAATGGGCTAGCGGGGATTGAGCAGTACTTC.

This clonotype occurred a few times. The chain couples TRBV7-9 to TRBJ1-1, with D perhaps matching TRBD1 (5 bases). With 5 bases removed from V and 2 bases from J, the gap between germline ends came to 15 bases. The CDR3 has 15 residues. Germline V gives CDR1 SEHNR, CDR2 FQNEAQ (reference sequence). The CDR3, as DNA: TGTGCCAGCAGCAATCCCACGGGACCCAACACTGAAGCTTTCTTT. It yields the protein CASSNPTGPNTEAFF.